This T cell receptor beta chain stems from a study of blood T cell repertoires in COVID-19. As for the study in general: COVID-19 samples, acute and convalescent, were from the United States, Italy and Spain. PBMCs, B-cell-depleted T cells, or T cells provided the cDNA or gDNA that made up the material.

Authors' data handling: Estimation of nucleated cell counts was performed using reference gene primer amplification. Only in-frame clones appear in the TCRdb table, and some are missing; sequencing was by immunoSEQ multiplex PCR. V, J and clone size are those of that table, while D and trimming were read from the DNA. The table includes fewer than 400,000 clones, roughly 90% detected once. While infection was still active, Seattle patients were enrolled and then followed longitudinally. V was pared by 3 bases and J by 2 bases, with 15 bases between. Germline V gene sequence: CDR1 KGHDR, CDR2 SFDVKD. The CDR3 is made up of 16 amino acids.

The clonotype was recovered from a woman aged 30 to 39 with COVID-19, enrolled during active disease. Sequenced material: peripheral blood. This chain links TRBV24-1 with TRBJ1-2; TRBD1 is a possible D gene (6 bases). DNA for the CDR3: TGTGCCACCAGTGATCCAACCCCCACAGGGAACTATGGCTACACCTTC. Amino acids: CATSDPTPTGNYGYTF.